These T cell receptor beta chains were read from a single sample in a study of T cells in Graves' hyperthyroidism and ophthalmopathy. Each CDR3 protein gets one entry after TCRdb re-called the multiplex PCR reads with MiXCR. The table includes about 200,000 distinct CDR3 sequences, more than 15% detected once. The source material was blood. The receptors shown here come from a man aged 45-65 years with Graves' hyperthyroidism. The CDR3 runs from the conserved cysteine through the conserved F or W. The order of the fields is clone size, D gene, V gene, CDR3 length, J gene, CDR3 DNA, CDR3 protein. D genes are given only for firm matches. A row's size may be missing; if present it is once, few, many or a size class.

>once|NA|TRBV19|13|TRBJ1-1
TGTGCCAGTAGTAGGGCCCCGAACACTGAAGCTTTCTTT
CASSRAPNTEAFF
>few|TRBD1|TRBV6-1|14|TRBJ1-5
TGTGCCAGCAGTGCCACAGGGGGGGATCAGCCCCAGCATTTT
CASSATGGDQPQHF
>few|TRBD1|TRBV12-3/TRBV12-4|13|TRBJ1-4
TGTGCCAGCAGTCTCCTAGGGGGCCGAAAACTGTTTTTT
CASSLLGGRKLFF
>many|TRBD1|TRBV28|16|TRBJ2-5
TGTGCCAGCAGAGAACTCAGGGGGATACGCCAAGAGACCCAGTACTTC
CASRELRGIRQETQYF
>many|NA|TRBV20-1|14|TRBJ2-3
TGCAGTGCCCAACGACCAGCGGGCACAGATACGCAGTATTTT
CSAQRPAGTDTQYF
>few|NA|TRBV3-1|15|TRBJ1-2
TGTGCCAGCAGCCAACAGCTATCAAGGGTACATGGCTACACCTTC
CASSQQLSRVHGYTF
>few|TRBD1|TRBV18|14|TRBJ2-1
TGTGCCAGCTCACCGGACAGGATATACAATGAGCAGTTCTTC
CASSPDRIYNEQFF
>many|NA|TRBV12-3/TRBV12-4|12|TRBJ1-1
TGTGCCAGCTCGACCCTGAACACTGAAGCTTTCTTT
CASSTLNTEAFF
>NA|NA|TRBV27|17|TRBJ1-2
TGTGCCAGCAGACTGACGATTGTCGGCCAAGCTAACTATGGCTACACCTTC
CASRLTIVGQANYGYTF
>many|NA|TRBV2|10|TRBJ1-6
TGTGCCAGCAGACCCTCACCCCTCCACTTT
CASRPSPLHF
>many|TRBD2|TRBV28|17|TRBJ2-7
TGTGCCAGCAGTTCCCGAAAGACTAGCGAACTCTCCTACGAGCAGTACTTC
CASSSRKTSELSYEQYF
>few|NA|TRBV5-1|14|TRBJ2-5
TGCGCCAGCAGCTTGGACACCTCACAAGAGACCCAGTACTTC
CASSLDTSQETQYF
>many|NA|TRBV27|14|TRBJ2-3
TGTGCCAGCAGTTTATCGAGGAGCACAGATACGCAGTATTTT
CASSLSRSTDTQYF
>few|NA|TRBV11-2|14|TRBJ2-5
TGTGCCAGCAGCTTAGCCCTGGACAGCACCCAAGTGGACTTC
CASSLALDSTQVDF
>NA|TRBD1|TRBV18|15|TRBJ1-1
TGTGCCAGCTCGGGTAACGGACAGGGAGGGACTGAAGCTTTCTTT
CASSGNGQGGTEAFF
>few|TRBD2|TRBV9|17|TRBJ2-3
TGTGCCAGCAGCGTAGGAGCCAGCGGGAGGGCCACAGATACGCAGTATTTT
CASSVGASGRATDTQYF
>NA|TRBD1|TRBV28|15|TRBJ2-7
TGTGCCAGCAGTGCGGACAGGGATGCTAACCACGAGCAGTACTTC
CASSADRDANHEQYF
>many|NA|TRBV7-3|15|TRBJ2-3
TGTGCCAGCAGCTTAGGAGGACAGCGCACAGATACGCAGTATTTT
CASSLGGQRTDTQYF
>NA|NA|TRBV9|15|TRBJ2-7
TGTGCCAGCAGCGCATCGGACAGCGTTTCCTACGAGCAGTACTTC
CASSASDSVSYEQYF
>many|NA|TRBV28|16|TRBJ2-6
TGTGCCAGCAGTTTGCCCAGTTTATCTGGGGCCAACGTCCTGACTTTC
CASSLPSLSGANVLTF
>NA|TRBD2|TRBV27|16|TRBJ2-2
TGTGCCAGCAGTTCCCTGACTAGCGGGAACACCGGGGAGCTGTTTTTT
CASSSLTSGNTGELFF
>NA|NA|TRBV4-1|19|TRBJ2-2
TGCGCCAGCAGCCGTAGAAGAGGGTCGGGAGCTGCGAACACCGGGGAGCTGTTTTTT
CASSRRRGSGAANTGELFF
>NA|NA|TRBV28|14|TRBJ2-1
TGTGCCAGCAGCCGGAGGGCCCTAATAAATGAGCAGTTCTTC
CASSRRALINEQFF
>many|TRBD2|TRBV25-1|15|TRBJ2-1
TGTGCCAGCAGTGGACGACTAGCGGTATACAATGAGCAGTTCTTC
CASSGRLAVYNEQFF
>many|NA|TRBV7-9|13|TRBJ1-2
TGTGCCAGCAGCTTTGAGGGACTTAATGGCTACACCTTC
CASSFEGLNGYTF
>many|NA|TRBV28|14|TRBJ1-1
TGTGCCAGCAGTCTTGACAAGCCGAACACTGAAGCTTTCTTT
CASSLDKPNTEAFF
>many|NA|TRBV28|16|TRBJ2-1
TGTGCCAGCAGTTCCTATGGGGCAGGAAACTACAATGAGCAGTTCTTC
CASSSYGAGNYNEQFF
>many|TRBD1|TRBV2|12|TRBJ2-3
TGTGCCAGCAGGGGACAGGTATATACGCAGTATTTT
CASRGQVYTQYF
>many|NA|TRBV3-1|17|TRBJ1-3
TGTGCCAGCAGCCAAAGAGGAGGAACTGACTCTGGAAACACCATATATTTT
CASSQRGGTDSGNTIYF
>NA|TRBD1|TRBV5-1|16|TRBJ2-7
TGCGCCAGCAGCCTAGGGAATTACAGGGGTGACTACGAGCAGTACTTC
CASSLGNYRGDYEQYF
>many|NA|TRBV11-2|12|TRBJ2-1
TGTGCCAGCAGCTTGGACAGAGGAGAGCAGTTCTTC
CASSLDRGEQFF
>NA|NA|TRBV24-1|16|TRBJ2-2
TGTGCCACCAGTGATTTCCCGGGAGCGAACACCGGGGAGCTGTTTTTT
CATSDFPGANTGELFF
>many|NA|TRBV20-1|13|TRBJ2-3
TGCAGTGCACGAGCGGTCAGTGTAGATACGCAGTATTTT
CSARAVSVDTQYF
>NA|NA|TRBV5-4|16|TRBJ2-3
TGTGCCAGCAGCTTGGACGCGGGCCGATCCACAGATACGCAGTATTTT
CASSLDAGRSTDTQYF
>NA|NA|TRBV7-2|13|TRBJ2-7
TGTGCCAGCAGCTTATGGGTCGGAAATGAGCAGTACTTC
CASSLWVGNEQYF
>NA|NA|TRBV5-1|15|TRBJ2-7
TGCGCCAGCAGCTTCGGCGGGACCCCCACCTACGAGCAGTACTTC
CASSFGGTPTYEQYF
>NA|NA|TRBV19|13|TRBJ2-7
TGTGCCAGTAGTAACGTGATAGGCCGGGAGCAGTACTTC
CASSNVIGREQYF
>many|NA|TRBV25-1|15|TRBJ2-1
TGTGCCAGCAGTGAGGTTTGCCTAACTCCCAATGAGCAGTTCTTC
CASSEVCLTPNEQFF
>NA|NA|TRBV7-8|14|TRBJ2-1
TGTGCCAGCAGCTCTGAAAGACGGATGACTGGGCAGTTCTTC
CASSSERRMTGQFF
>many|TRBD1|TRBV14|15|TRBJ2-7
TGTGCCAGCAGCCAACTAGGACAGGAAACCTACGAGCAGTACTTC
CASSQLGQETYEQYF
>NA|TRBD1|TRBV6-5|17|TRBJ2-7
TGTGCCAGCAGTCCTAGACCGCCGGGACAGGGGGTCCACGAGCAGTACTTC
CASSPRPPGQGVHEQYF
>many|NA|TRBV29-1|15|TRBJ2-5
TGCAGCGTCAAGAAGACTAGGGACAGCCTTGAGACCCAGTACTTC
CSVKKTRDSLETQYF
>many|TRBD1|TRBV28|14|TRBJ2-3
TGTGCCAGCAGCCACAGGGGTCGGGTAGATACGCAGTATTTT
CASSHRGRVDTQYF
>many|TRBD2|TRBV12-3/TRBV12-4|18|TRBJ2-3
TGTGCCAGCAGCGGATTATACAGACTAGCGGGAGTGGCAGATACGCAGTATTTT
CASSGLYRLAGVADTQYF
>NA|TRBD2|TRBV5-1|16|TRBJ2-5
TGCGCCAGCAGCTTGGTAGCTAGCGGGAGTGGAGAGACCCAGTACTTC
CASSLVASGSGETQYF
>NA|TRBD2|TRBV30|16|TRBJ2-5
TGTGCCTGGAGTGCAAAGCGGGAAAGGGGTCAAGAGACCCAGTACTTC
CAWSAKRERGQETQYF
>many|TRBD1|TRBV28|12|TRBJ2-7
TGTGCCAGCAACAGGGGCGGGTACGAGCAGTACTTC
CASNRGGYEQYF
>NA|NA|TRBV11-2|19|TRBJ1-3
TGTGCCAGCAGCTTCGACGGGTTCGATGGACAATCGCTTGGATACACCATATATTTT
CASSFDGFDGQSLGYTIYF
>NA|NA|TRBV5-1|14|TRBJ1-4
TGCGCCAGCAGCTTGGGACAGTTGGGTGAAAAACTGTTTTTT
CASSLGQLGEKLFF
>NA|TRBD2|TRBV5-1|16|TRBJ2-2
TGCGCCAGCAGCTTGGTAGCGGGATCTGACACCGGGGAGCTGTTTTTT
CASSLVAGSDTGELFF
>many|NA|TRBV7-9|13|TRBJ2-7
TGTGCCAGCAGCCTACAGGGTGGGTCCGAGCAGTACTTC
CASSLQGGSEQYF
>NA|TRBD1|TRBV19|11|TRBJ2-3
TGTGCCAGTAGGGACAGGGGTGCGCAGTATTTT
CASRDRGAQYF
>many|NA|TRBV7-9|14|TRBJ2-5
TGTGCCAGCAGCGATGGAAGGGTGACTGAGACCCAGTACTTC
CASSDGRVTETQYF
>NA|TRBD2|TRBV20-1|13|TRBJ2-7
TGCAGTGTTACTAGCGGAGGAAATTACGAGCAGTACTTC
CSVTSGGNYEQYF
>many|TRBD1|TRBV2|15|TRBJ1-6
TGTGCCAGCAGTGCTGAGACAGGGGTCGGTTCACCCCTCCACTTT
CASSAETGVGSPLHF
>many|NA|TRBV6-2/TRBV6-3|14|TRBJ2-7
TGTGCCAGCAGTTACGCCAGGGGGGACTACGAGCAGTACTTC
CASSYARGDYEQYF
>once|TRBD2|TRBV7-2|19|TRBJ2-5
TGTGCCAGCAGCACCCGTATGGGGTGGACTAGCGGGATCGGGGAGACCCAGTACTTC
CASSTRMGWTSGIGETQYF
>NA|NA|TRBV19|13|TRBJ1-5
TGTGCCAGTAGTACGAGCGGGAATCAGCCCCAGCATTTT
CASSTSGNQPQHF
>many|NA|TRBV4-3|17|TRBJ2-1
TGCGCCAGCAGCCAAGGAAGGTTTGCTAGCTCCCACAATGAGCAGTTCTTC
CASSQGRFASSHNEQFF